The 19 T cell receptor beta chains below were found in one sample sequenced in a study of blood T cell repertoires in COVID-19 (dated by TCRdb to about 2020). The method behind the library was the immunoSEQ multiplex PCR assay. Imported from immuneACCESS, the table was reduced by TCRdb to in-frame sequences with V and J called. These copies leave out some clones; in studies compared against another copy, an unresolved V gene accounts for under half, and the cause of the remainder is not known. The sample table lists about 150,000 clones, approximately 86% of them with a count of one. The ten top clones hold about 2.4% of the sample. The sequenced sample was peripheral blood. The receptors come from a woman in her 70s with acute or convalescent COVID-19.

This clone has more than one count but fewer than ten. The rearrangement joins TRBV27 to TRBJ1-2, with 8 bases that match TRBD1. Losses at the gene ends were 4 bases for V and 3 bases for J; bases not matched to a gene: 10. This CDR3 contains 16 residues. Germline values: CDR1 MNHEY, CDR2 SMNVEV (reference sequence). The CDR3 spells CASSSSSGGGHYGYTF. CDR3 nucleotide sequence: TGTGCCAGCAGTTCAAGTTCAGGGGGCGGACACTATGGCTACACCTTC.

The chain carries TRBV6-2 or TRBV6-3 and TRBJ2-7; no clear D gene. CDR1 is MNHEY and CDR2 is SVGEGT in the germline V gene. The V end lost 3 bases, the J end lost 3 bases, and 18 bases lay between the germline ends. The CDR3 extends over 16 amino acids. The DNA of the CDR3 is TGTGCCAGCAGTTATTCCACTTACTCCGCCCTCTACGAGCAGTACGTC. It codes for CASSYSTYSALYEQYV.

J is TRBJ1-1 and V is TRBV7-2, with 7 positions matching TRBD1. V lost 5 bases to trimming and J lost 0 bases; unmatched junction nucleotides: 9. CDR3 length: 16 residues. Germline CDR1 is SGHTA and CDR2 is FQGNSA. This CDR3 is CASSTRQGTLNTEAFF. The CDR3 nucleotides read TGTGCCAGCAGCACACGACAGGGAACTTTGAACACTGAAGCTTTCTTT.

This clone appeared once. The genes are TRBV15 and TRBJ2-7; D uncertain. V was shortened by 1 base and J by 2 bases, with 6 bases between the two germline ends. The V gene's germline CDR1 is LNHNV and CDR2 YYDKDF (reference sequence). The CDR3 has 13 amino acids. In nucleotides, the CDR3 is TGTGCCACCAGCAGAGTTGACACCTACGAGCAGTACTTC. Its protein product is CATSRVDTYEQYF.

This chain uses TRBV2 with TRBJ1-5; 9 bases are shared with TRBD1. The CDR3 has 15 residues. Trimming cost V 8 bases and J 7 bases; bases outside gene matches: 12. In germline, CDR1 is SNHLY, CDR2 FYNNEI. The CDR3 is CASSLLGTGLQPQHF. CDR3 coding DNA: TGTGCCAGCTCATTGCTCGGGACAGGGTTGCAGCCCCAGCATTTT.

The V and J genes are TRBV4-3 and TRBJ1-4; 9 positions agree with TRBD1. The CDR3 is 16 residues long. V lost 0 bases, J lost 7 bases, and 6 bases stayed unmatched. Germline CDR1 is LGHNA and CDR2 is YSLEER. The chain's CDR3 is CASSQEFGTGTEKLFF. DNA of the CDR3: TGCGCCAGCAGCCAAGAGTTCGGGACAGGGACTGAAAAACTGTTTTTT.

The V gene is TRBV18, the J gene TRBJ1-1; the match to TRBD1 covers 9 bases. Germline V CDR1 and CDR2: KGHSH, LQKENI. V dropped 3 bases and J dropped 1; count of bases not matched to a gene: 6. The CDR3 runs to 16 residues. CDR3 nucleotides: TGTGCCAGCTCACCGATAAACAGGGGGCGGAACACTGAAGCTTTCTTT. This codes for CASSPINRGRNTEAFF.

This clone was observed a few times. The chain links TRBV7-2 to TRBJ1-3; 9 bases map to TRBD1. The junction had 5 bases not matched to a gene; V was cut back by 4 bases and J by 4 bases. This CDR3 spans 15 amino acids. Germline loops: CDR1 SGHTA, CDR2 FQGNSA. The CDR3 protein is CASSWDRVAGNTIYF. The DNA of the CDR3 is TGTGCCAGCAGCTGGGACAGGGTGGCCGGAAACACCATATATTTT.

This clone has a single count. V is TRBV6-1 and J is TRBJ1-1, with unresolved D. CDR3 length equals 13 residues. Germline V gene data show CDR1 as MNHNS and CDR2 as SASEGT. V shed 2 bases and J shed 2 bases, with 6 bases lying between them. The CDR3 coding sequence is TGTGCCAGCAGTGAACACAGAAACACTGAAGCTTTCTTT. Protein sequence: CASSEHRNTEAFF.

This clone was recorded only once. The chain links TRBV5-6 to TRBJ1-6; perhaps TRBD1 as D (5 bases). This CDR3 spans 14 amino acids. Trimming cost V 4 bases and J 8 bases, with 13 bases left between them. The germline CDR1 and CDR2 sequences are SGHDT and YYEEEE. CDR3 region: CASSTAGVDSPLHF. CDR3 nucleotide sequence: TGTGCCAGCAGCACCGCGGGGGTTGATTCACCCCTCCACTTT. Full variable domain (missing parts from reference TRBV5-6 and TRBJ1-6): DAGVTQSPTHLIKTRGQQVTLRCSPKSGHDTVSWYQQALGQGPQFIFQYYEEEERQRGNFPDRFSGHQFPNYSSELNVNALLLGDSALYLCASSTAGVDSPLHFGNGTRLTVT.

The chain recombines TRBV3-1 (or the pseudogene TRBV3-2) with TRBJ2-3, with 13 bases fitting TRBD2. CDR1 and CDR2 from the germline V gene are LGHDT and YNNKEL (reference sequence). The junction had 8 bases not matched to a gene; V was cut back by 1 base and J by 4 bases. CDR3 length: 18 amino acids. The CDR3 bases are TGTGCCAGCAGCCAAGGCGATACTAGCGGGGGGGCCGCAGATACGCAGTATTTT. It codes for CASSQGDTSGGAADTQYF.

The chain employs TRBV10-1 and TRBJ1-1; perhaps TRBD1 as D (6 bases). This CDR3 is 14 amino acids long. Per the germline V gene, CDR1 is WNHNN and CDR2 is SYGVQD (reference sequence). V was cut by 0 bases and J by 5 bases, with 10 bases left in between. The CDR3 DNA follows: TGCGCCAGCAGTGAGTCGCAGGGGTTGACTGAAGCTTTCTTT. It codes for CASSESQGLTEAFF.

This rearrangement joins TRBV6-1 to TRBJ1-2, with 8 bases lining up with TRBD1. In germline, CDR1 is MNHNS, CDR2 SASEGT. This CDR3 contains 14 residues. The ends lost 3 bases at V and 8 bases at J; junction bases unmatched: 8. The CDR3 DNA is TGTGCCAGCAGTGAGGGGGACAGGTTCTTAGGCTACACCTTC. Its translation is CASSEGDRFLGYTF.

This clone was counted between two and nine times. This chain joins TRBV7-2 and TRBJ1-2; D gene unclear. Trimming shortened V by 4 bases and J by 3 bases, and 9 bases separated the two germline ends. Per germline, CDR1 SGHTA and CDR2 FQGNSA. The CDR3 is made up of 13 amino acids. This CDR3 reads CASSSPQDYGYTF. The CDR3 coding sequence is TGTGCCAGCAGCTCCCCCCAGGACTATGGCTACACCTTC.

The chain employs TRBV4-1 and TRBJ1-5; D is unresolved. The CDR3 loop spans 16 amino acids. Germline CDR1 and CDR2: MGHRA and YSYEKL. The germline V and J ends were trimmed by 1 base and 3 bases, with 13 bases remaining between them. CDR3 DNA sequence: TGCGCCAGCAGCCAAGGACCGCTAGGAGACAATCAGCCCCAGCATTTT. Residues: CASSQGPLGDNQPQHF.

This chain links TRBV19 with TRBJ2-7; TRBD2 matches at 12 bases. This CDR3 comprises 15 residues. Germline-derived CDR1 and CDR2 are LNHDA and SQIVND (reference sequence). J was trimmed by 3 bases and V by 3 bases; bases with no gene match: 3. Written as DNA, the CDR3 is TGTGCCAGTAGTATGGGACTAGCGGGCGTCTACGAGCAGTACGTC. It yields the protein CASSMGLAGVYEQYV.

The chain uses TRBV5-1 and TRBJ1-2; D remains ambiguous. CDR3 length equals 15 residues. V lost 0 bases and J lost 0, with 9 bases in between. The V gene's germline CDR1 is SGHRS and CDR2 YFSETQ. The CDR3 DNA reads as TGCGCCAGCAGCTTGGGTACGGTAACTAACTATGGCTACACCTTC. It specifies CASSLGTVTNYGYTF.

V is TRBV6-5 and J is TRBJ2-2; possibly TRBD2 for D (7 bases). This CDR3 comprises 16 residues. V was pared by 0 bases and J by 6 bases, with 14 bases between. Germline V gene sequence: CDR1 MNHEY, CDR2 SVGAGI. CDR3 DNA: TGTGCCAGCAGTTACTCGGGGGGGCCGGTGCCCGGGGAGCTGTTTTTT. Translation gives CASSYSGGPVPGELFF.

This chain uses TRBV10-3 with TRBJ1-5; 9 nucleotides agree with TRBD1. Germline V gene data show CDR1 as ENHRY and CDR2 as SYGVKD. CDR3 length: 15 residues. The V segment lost 8 bases and the J segment 1 base; nucleotides outside the gene matches: 6. In DNA, the CDR3 is TGTGCCATCTCCCGGACAGGGGACAGCAATCAGCCCCAGCATTTT. This codes for CAISRTGDSNQPQHF.